These T cell receptor beta chains were read from a single sample in a study of shared clonotypes between healthy human individuals. The table came from immunoSEQ multiplex PCR; TCRdb's copy has only in-frame clones and leaves some out. The sample includes hundreds of thousands of clones, about 74% of them seen just once. Specimen: memory CD4+ T cells sorted from blood. These receptors were collected from a young woman in good health. The CDR3 runs from the conserved cysteine through the conserved F or W. Fields, in order: V gene, D gene, CDR3 length, CDR3 protein. A D gene is named only where the DNA matches it firmly.

TRBV28 | - | 15 | CASSSGDRLGNTIYF
TRBV15 | - | 13 | CATSREFVGEAFF
TRBV28 | - | 15 | CASQSTGTSRHEQFF
TRBV29-1 | - | 13 | CSVTHRGNTEAFF
TRBV28 | - | 13 | CAIQGNRAQPQHF
TRBV28 | TRBD2 | 20 | CASSLGVPGLAGGPYNEQFF
TRBV28 | - | 13 | CAIVAGANYGYTF
TRBV27 | TRBD2 | 15 | CASSPIQAGLGGCYF
TRBV5-1 | TRBD2 | 15 | CASRGLAGVGNEQFF
TRBV6-5 | - | 15 | CASSDIGLDNYEQYF
TRBV7-9 | TRBD2 | 15 | CASGDGAGGPSEQYF
TRBV19 | TRBD1 | 14 | CASTSGTEAYGYTF
TRBV2 | TRBD1 | 14 | CASSTRGLSYEQYF
TRBV11-2 | - | 16 | CASRMIGRAKNNEQFF
TRBV14 | - | 18 | CASSFGLAGRGRTDTQYF
TRBV5-4 | - | 16 | CASSFIGASGNQPQHF
TRBV28 | - | 17 | CASRRGQGLDFNYGYTF
TRBV7-8 | - | 11 | CASSFHNEQFF
TRBV19 | TRBD1 | 15 | CASSMGQGAGETQYF
TRBV19 | TRBD1 | 14 | CASGQGYGGNTIYF
TRBV28 | - | 14 | CASSFPGTSYEQYF
TRBV28 | TRBD1 | 16 | CASSPTGTGGGNTIYF
TRBV5-1 | - | 14 | CASSLRDGGYEQYF
TRBV5-4 | - | 15 | CASSPGAVPHRELFF
TRBV19 | - | 14 | CASSMMSVGTEAFF
TRBV7-2 | - | 15 | CASSLGSRGGQPQHF
TRBV2 | - | 13 | CASSEESYNEQFF
TRBV20-1 | - | 10 | CSAQGNEQFF
TRBV30 | - | 12 | CAWSPGAQPQHF
TRBV29-1 | TRBD2 | 15 | CSVGKRLAGGGEQFF
TRBV27 | - | 15 | CASRNIRVEVTEAFF
TRBV25-1 | TRBD2 | 15 | CASSELAGGTYEQYF
TRBV9 | - | 15 | CASSVDPGGSTEAFF
TRBV6-6 | - | 13 | CASSNHGGRIQYF
TRBV30 | - | 13 | CAWSVQVNQPQHF
TRBV28 | - | 12 | CASSDLNYGYTF
TRBV5-6 | - | 13 | CATTRQWAGELFF
TRBV27 | TRBD1 | 18 | CASSSPAGGIAGANVLTF
TRBV7-9 | TRBD2 | 15 | CASGTSGKSQETQYF
TRBV10-3 | - | 14 | CAISVGGRTNTIYF
TRBV21-1 | - | 13 | CASSHPGNTEAFF
TRBV19 | - | 12 | CASSKTDREQYF
TRBV28 | TRBD2 | 15 | CASSTGTSLTGELFF
TRBV10-3 | TRBD2 | 14 | CAISLSGRNYEQYF
TRBV11-1 | - | 13 | CASSPGRNYEQYF
TRBV28 | - | 14 | CASSLFDRLTEQYF
TRBV2 | TRBD1 | 14 | CASSAGQGFTEAFF
TRBV29-1 | - | 12 | CSSGETDTEAFF
TRBV27 | TRBD1 | 14 | CASSSSRQGDEQFF
TRBV9 | TRBD1 | 14 | CASSPRQGAYEQYF
TRBV5-1 | - | 14 | CASTTGPTNTEAFF
TRBV6-6 | TRBD2 | 16 | CASRSPDNSGRYEQYF
TRBV27 | - | 16 | CASSLSLTTIQETQYF
TRBV19 | - | 17 | CASSIRGGGTMNTEAFF
TRBV5-1 | TRBD2 | 14 | CASSLTSGEDTQYF